This T cell receptor (beta chain) is drawn from a study of human T cells and chemical hapten exposure (dated by TCRdb to 2020 to 2022). About the full investigation: For sensitization, 2% DPC in acetone was applied to a 2 cm by 2 cm area of upper inner arm skin. Throughout the study period of roughly 24 weeks, patients also received therapeutic DPC doses to the scalp every week. Patch testing on the upper back used Finn chambers containing 0.01% DPC, with scoring done after 6 days according to International Contact Dermatitis Research Group standards. Alopecia areata with under or over 50% scalp involvement, alopecia totalis and alopecia universalis were represented in the patient cohort, which was mostly female. Libraries were combined into a pool for sequencing, and differences in TCR yield between samples came mainly from small differences in library volumes within the pool. In alopecia patients, the study followed how the peripheral blood TCR repertoire changed in vivo over primary and secondary sensitization to diphenylcyclopropenone (DPC), a hapten. Blood samples were taken from patients before sensitization (week 0) and at 2, 6 and about 24 weeks after DPC sensitization. About 30 alopecia patients provided blood for TCR sequencing at one to four time points (pre-sensitization, 2, 6 and 24 weeks).

Taken from the germline V gene (reference sequence), the CDR1 and CDR2 loops are LNHDA and SQIVND. V is pared back by 5 bases and J by 7 bases, with 18 bases lying between the germline termini. The cysteine opens and the phenylalanine closes a CDR3 of 15 amino acids. Of all the DNA, just the CDR3 is kept, 45 bases in frame from base 1. The sample's time point label, decoded: patch test 2, 6 weeks after DPC sensitization. Explained via the paper, the treatment or condition label denotes: therapeutic diphenylcyclopropenone sensitization with weekly scalp DPC. At every patch-test visit, the blood draw took place before the patch test was put on. Eligible patients were aged 18 to 70, diagnosed with alopecia, deemed suitable for DPC therapy, and excluded if pregnant. Total RNA was isolated from unfractionated whole blood collected in Tempus Blood RNA tubes. Broad study findings and their caveats: The number of PT1 expanded TCRs positively correlated with patch test score, significant at thresholds 8, 16 and 32 but not 4. No change with DPC sensitization was found in the number of TCRs above 1 in 1000 frequency, and no evidence of global repertoire structure alterations was found. Because all patients had alopecia, a presumed autoimmune disease, the immune response of the patients might differ from that of healthy individuals. Compared with pre-sensitization or healthy control sets, expanded TCRs formed significantly more large CDR3 similarity clusters, which is consistent with antigen-driven responses. Repeated subsampling changed both the strength of the expansion versus patch-test correlation and the threshold at which that correlation became significant.

Library preparation used RACE. The sequencing machine was a NextSeq 500. During library preparation, unique molecular identifiers were attached to individual cDNA molecules so that TCRs could be counted in a quantitative, reproducible way. From each blood RNA sample, both TCR alpha and TCR beta chains were sequenced. On the authors' methods: A median of about 89,000 TCRs per sample was observed, with a range of roughly 20,000 to 700,000. V, J and CDR3 annotation of the TCR reads was carried out using the Decombinator software suite. Every sample was subsampled to the same number of TCRs (28,000) for the PS versus PT1 abundance plots. TCRs were defined as expanded if absent before sensitization and observed at least eight times at the 2-week time point. The raw public data were reprocessed by TCRdb itself: fastp quality trimming at Q25, MiXCR clonotype calling, in-frame beta chains only. Every entry covers one CDR3 protein and lists the most common genes and DNA from its rows. These V and J calls are TCRdb output, not the study's own analysis. The sample table lists about 140,000 distinct CDR3 sequences, approximately 12% of them with a count of one. The top ten constitute around 1.4% of the sample.

Points on this clonotype: Its antigen is still unknown. No base quality values were provided; no much bigger clone lies one nucleotide off.

The sequence was collected from a woman between 45 and 65 years old with alopecia areata. Some clones in this sample may be carry-over from other donors' samples. Material: whole blood, obtained in connection with sensitization to the hapten diphenylcyclopropenone (DPC). The chain joins TRBV19 to TRBJ2-4; the D gene is perhaps TRBD1, from 5 matching bases. The CDR3 region: CASSVRQLTRNIQYF. Here is the DNA: TGTGCCAGTAGTGTACGACAGCTCACCAGGAACATTCAGTACTTC.